The sequence of this T cell receptor beta chain was determined in a study of cytomegalovirus exposure and HLA in healthy donors. Comment on this clone: The antigen is unknown.

The primer mix had 60 Vbeta and 13 Jbeta primers. Using immunoSEQ multiplex PCR, the repertoire was profiled, and TCRdb retains in-frame clones only, with some absent. This table has around 150,000 clones, 79% appearing once. Germline values: CDR1 SGDLS, CDR2 YYNGEE. There are 15 residues in the CDR3. V dropped 4 bases and J dropped 8; count of bases not matched to a gene: 9. Study outcomes and limitations: Most CMV-associated TCR beta chains were later found to appear HLA-restricted.

What was sequenced was PBMCs. The chain couples TRBV9 to TRBJ1-1; 12 nucleotides match TRBD1. The clonotype comes from a male donor in good health and CMV-seronegative. In DNA form, the CDR3 reads TGTGCCAGCAGCCCCCGGGACAGGGGGCGGCGGGAAGCTTTCTTT. This encodes CASSPRDRGRREAFF.